These T cell receptor beta chains were read from a single sample in a study of OX40 agonist ivuxolimab in advanced cancers. Assay used: immunoSEQ multiplex PCR; TCRdb lists only in-frame clones, some missing. This table holds about 40,000 clones, 70% to 90% found once. The specimen was CD4+ or CD8+ T cells sorted from blood, collected in a trial of the OX40 agonist ivuxolimab. The receptors were sampled from an adult with an advanced solid tumor such as melanoma, head and neck, liver or kidney cancer. CDR3s include the opening cysteine and the closing phenylalanine or tryptophan.

j_gene: TRBJ2-3
v_gene: TRBV7-4
CDR3aa: CASSLPRIENTDTQYF

j_gene: TRBJ2-7
v_gene: TRBV6-5
CDR3aa: CASSYQESYEQYF

j_gene: TRBJ2-5
v_gene: TRBV9
CDR3aa: CASSPRGPETQYF

j_gene: TRBJ1-2
v_gene: TRBV6-5
CDR3aa: CASSTPGLVYGYTF

j_gene: TRBJ2-7
v_gene: TRBV4-1
CDR3aa: CASSHRHRDRGNEQYF

j_gene: TRBJ2-5
v_gene: TRBV5-4
CDR3aa: CASSLVRAPDETQYF

j_gene: TRBJ2-1
v_gene: TRBV11-3
CDR3aa: CASSLELAGGYNEQFF

j_gene: TRBJ2-7
v_gene: TRBV6-1
CDR3aa: CASSFGSVHYEQYF

j_gene: TRBJ2-7
v_gene: TRBV9
CDR3aa: CASSVEVSNYEQYF

j_gene: TRBJ2-1
v_gene: TRBV5-4
CDR3aa: CASSSGTSGIPEQFF

j_gene: TRBJ2-1
v_gene: TRBV4-1
CDR3aa: CASSQVASGIPYNEQFF

j_gene: TRBJ1-2
v_gene: TRBV28
CDR3aa: CASSLTGTGSGYTF

j_gene: TRBJ1-3
v_gene: TRBV6-5
CDR3aa: CATAMTPGNTIYF

j_gene: NA
v_gene: TRBV15
CDR3aa: CATSREGTGNYEQYF

j_gene: TRBJ1-2
v_gene: TRBV7-8
CDR3aa: CASTNQGGRAPNYGYTF

j_gene: TRBJ2-1
v_gene: TRBV30
CDR3aa: CAWSGSFYNEQFF

j_gene: TRBJ2-3
v_gene: TRBV5-6
CDR3aa: CASSLDGAGMTDTQYF

j_gene: TRBJ2-1
v_gene: TRBV7-9
CDR3aa: CASSSQGYNEQFF

j_gene: TRBJ2-1
v_gene: TRBV28
CDR3aa: CASSWLAGGLRDEQFF

j_gene: TRBJ2-7
v_gene: TRBV30
CDR3aa: CAWNLGVNSYEQYF

j_gene: TRBJ2-5
v_gene: TRBV9
CDR3aa: CASSSSGEPGAQETQYF

j_gene: TRBJ2-7
v_gene: TRBV19
CDR3aa: CASSPPFGTGTYEQYF

j_gene: TRBJ1-1
v_gene: TRBV19
CDR3aa: CASSIRQGGPEAFF

j_gene: TRBJ2-1
v_gene: TRBV19
CDR3aa: CASSRAAGVYNEQFF

j_gene: TRBJ2-5
v_gene: TRBV27
CDR3aa: CASSSGTGVQETQYF

j_gene: TRBJ2-5
v_gene: TRBV7-8
CDR3aa: CASSLVGGTKETQYF

j_gene: TRBJ2-4
v_gene: TRBV9
CDR3aa: CASSVGGPSGSSKNIQYF

j_gene: TRBJ2-5
v_gene: TRBV30
CDR3aa: CAWRARGRQETQYF

j_gene: TRBJ2-7
v_gene: TRBV7-8
CDR3aa: CASSLYSNYEQYF

j_gene: TRBJ1-1
v_gene: TRBV14
CDR3aa: CASSQTGPNTEAFF

j_gene: TRBJ2-7
v_gene: TRBV7-8
CDR3aa: CASSPEDIIPYEQYF

j_gene: TRBJ2-7
v_gene: TRBV5-1
CDR3aa: CASSLDRQGSVYEQYF

j_gene: TRBJ2-2
v_gene: TRBV6-5
CDR3aa: CASRIGGANTGELFF

j_gene: TRBJ2-1
v_gene: TRBV6-6
CDR3aa: CASSYRQGWNNEQFF

j_gene: TRBJ2-1
v_gene: TRBV4-2
CDR3aa: CASSQSSSETYNEQFF

j_gene: TRBJ2-2
v_gene: TRBV30
CDR3aa: CAWSSGVTTGELFF

j_gene: TRBJ2-1
v_gene: TRBV11-1
CDR3aa: CASSWVYNEQFF

j_gene: TRBJ2-7
v_gene: TRBV28
CDR3aa: CASSQTGYSYEQYF

j_gene: TRBJ2-5
v_gene: TRBV28
CDR3aa: CASRSPPGARETQYF

j_gene: TRBJ1-5
v_gene: TRBV28
CDR3aa: CASSLSVSTQPQHF